This T cell receptor (beta chain) derives from a study of shared clonotypes between healthy human individuals. Study-level results: Relative to clonotypes present in all four donors, those not shared had lower generation probabilities. A handful of donors had roughly 5% of their naive CD4 clonotypes in common.

Remarks on this clone: The antigen remains unidentified. This clone may be a read error of a much larger clone one base away.

This CDR3 is 13 amino acids long. CDR1 and CDR2 (germline): SGHVS, FNYEAQ. Donors were healthy HIV-negative adults without recent acute infections or vaccinations. Profiling relied on immunoSEQ multiplex PCR, and the TCRdb table lists in-frame clones only, not all of them. Of 330,000 or so clones listed, roughly 70% are singletons. The gene calls are TRBV7-6 and TRBJ2-5, with D perhaps given as TRBD1 or TRBD2 (5 bases each). Sequencing was done on a sample of memory CD4+ T cells sorted from blood. As for subset: CD45RA-negative fraction. This clonotype was obtained from a man aged 25 to 45 in good health. In nucleotides, the CDR3 is TGTGCCAGCAGTCCTGCCCGGGGCGAGATCCAGTACTTC. Translation gives CASSPARGEIQYF. The variable domain in full, with the rest retrieved from reference TRBV7-6 and TRBJ2-5, is GAGVSQSPRYKVTKRGQDVALRCDPISGHVSLYWYRQALGQGPEFLTYFNYEAQQDKSGLPNDRFSAERPEGSISTLTIQRTEQRDSAMYRCASSPARGEIQYFGPGTRLLVL.